Presented here are 19 T cell receptor beta chains from one specimen sequenced in a study of cytomegalovirus exposure and HLA in healthy donors. PCR primers comprised 60 Vbeta and 13 Jbeta primers. Method: immunoSEQ multiplex PCR; TCRdb's copy keeps in-frame clones and lacks some. The sample lists about 240,000 clones, about 80% occurring once. Input material: PBMCs. The receptors come from a woman aged 55-75 years in good health and CMV-seropositive.

This chain connects TRBV4-1 to TRBJ2-5; D not resolved. This CDR3 spans 14 amino acids. Trimming pared 2 bases from V and 1 base from J, leaving 8 bases between. CDR1 is MGHRA and CDR2 is YSYEKL in the germline V gene. The CDR3 DNA reads as TGCGCCAGCAGCCAAACTATTCTCCAAGAGACCCAGTACTTC. The encoded protein is CASSQTILQETQYF.

The gene calls are TRBV9 and TRBJ1-4; possibly TRBD1 for D (5 bases). CDR1 is SGDLS, CDR2 YYNGEE, per germline. The V gene lost 4 bases and the J gene lost 2 bases, with 12 bases spanning the gap. The CDR3 is 15 amino acids. This CDR3 reads CASSFSGGTNEKLFF. CDR3 bases: TGTGCCAGCAGCTTCAGCGGGGGGACTAATGAAAAACTGTTTTTT.

This chain joins TRBV7-9 and TRBJ2-3; TRBD2 aligns across 10 bases. With 1 base clipped from V and 8 bases from J, the junction kept 3 bases outside the gene matches. This CDR3 comprises 14 residues. Germline V lookup: CDR1 SEHNR, CDR2 FQNEAQ (reference sequence). Here the CDR3 DNA reads TGTGCCAGCAGCTTAGAAGCGGGAGGGGTTACGCAGTATTTT. Translating gives CASSLEAGGVTQYF.

This chain links TRBV28 with TRBJ1-3; no definite D call. The germline gives CDR1 MDHEN, CDR2 SYDVKM. The CDR3 loop spans 14 amino acids. The V and J ends lost 6 bases and 0 bases respectively, with 9 bases between them. This chain's CDR3 is CASRGPGSGNTIYF. In DNA, the CDR3 is TGTGCCAGCAGGGGCCCCGGCTCTGGAAACACCATATATTTT.

The chain carries TRBV10-2 and TRBJ2-7, with 10 bases lining up with TRBD1. This CDR3 contains 14 residues. The germline gives CDR1 WSHSY, CDR2 SAAADI. The junction had 4 bases not matched to a gene; V was cut back by 6 bases and J by 2 bases. The CDR3 spells CASSRGQGAYEQYF. CDR3 coding DNA: TGCGCCAGCAGCCGCGGACAGGGGGCCTACGAGCAGTACTTC.

DNA of the CDR3: TGTGCCAGTCGTCCTGGGCCAAGGAGGGAGGGCTACACCTTC. This codes for CASRPGPRREGYTF. The chain has TRBV7-2 and TRBJ1-2; D remains ambiguous. This CDR3 is 14 amino acids long. Germline V gene lookup returns CDR1 SGHTA and CDR2 FQGNSA. Trimming left V 9 bases short and J 8 bases short, with 22 bases between. The full variable domain, its missing parts supplied by reference TRBV7-2 and TRBJ1-2, is GAGVSQSPSNKVTEKGKDVELRCDPISGHTALYWYRQSLGQGLEFLIYFQGNSAPDKSGLPSDRFSAERTGGSVSTLTIQRTQQEDSAVYLCASRPGPRREGYTFGSGTRLTVV.

The chain recombines TRBV29-1 with TRBJ2-1; 9 positions match TRBD1. This CDR3 region has 15 residues. Germline lookup yields CDR1 SQVTM and CDR2 ANQGSEA. With 5 bases clipped from V and 1 base from J, the junction kept 6 bases outside the gene matches. For the CDR3, the DNA is TGCAGCGTTCCTATCGGGACAGGGTCCTACAATGAGCAGTTCTTC. The encoded protein is CSVPIGTGSYNEQFF.

The chain links TRBV27 to TRBJ1-3; D ambiguous. V was shortened by 4 bases and J by 4 bases, with 17 bases between the two germline ends. The CDR3 length is 16 residues. Germline-derived CDR1 and CDR2 are MNHEY and SMNVEV (reference sequence). CDR3 residues: CASSSTLGGPGNTIYF. Here the CDR3 DNA reads TGTGCCAGCAGTTCCACCTTAGGAGGGCCAGGAAACACCATATATTTT.

This chain joins TRBV5-3 and TRBJ2-6, with D tentatively TRBD2 (7 bases). TRBV5-3 is treated as an ORF (open reading frame) with a function not yet certain. V lost 3 bases and J 0 bases, leaving 16 bases between the germline ends. This CDR3 spans 18 amino acids. The CDR3 nucleotides are TGTGCCAGAAGCTGGGGGGGCGGGAAGCCCTCTGGGGCCAACGTCCTGACTTTC. This translates into CARSWGGGKPSGANVLTF.

The V call is TRBV29-1, the J call TRBJ1-1, with TRBD1 matching over 8 bases. Germline V gives CDR1 SQVTM, CDR2 ANQGSEA. The CDR3 consists of 13 residues. V was clipped by 6 bases and J by 2 bases; unmatched bases: 5. In nucleotides, the CDR3 is TGCAGCGTCTTGACAGGGGCTAACACTGAAGCTTTCTTT. Translating gives CSVLTGANTEAFF.

The rearrangement joins TRBV27 to TRBJ2-7; 12 nucleotides align to TRBD1. This CDR3 has 17 residues. The junction had 8 bases not matched to a gene; V was cut back by 3 bases and J by 2 bases. The germline gives CDR1 MNHEY, CDR2 SMNVEV (reference sequence). The CDR3 DNA sequence: TGTGCCAGCAGTTTCGGCAGGGACAGGGGGCTTGCCTACGAGCAGTACTTC. As protein: CASSFGRDRGLAYEQYF.

The chain recombines TRBV28 with TRBJ2-3; 9 bases are shared with TRBD1. Germline-derived CDR1 and CDR2 are MDHEN and SYDVKM. Trimming took 5 bases from V and 4 from J; bases not matched to a gene: 1. The CDR3 is 13 residues long. In DNA form, the CDR3 reads TGTGCCAGCAGTAGACAGGGGGCAGATACGCAGTATTTT. Protein sequence: CASSRQGADTQYF.

V usage is TRBV27 and J usage is TRBJ2-7; 7 nucleotides agree with TRBD2. Germline values: CDR1 MNHEY, CDR2 SMNVEV (reference sequence). With V trimmed by 1 base and J by 0 bases, 12 bases remained unmatched. The CDR3 runs to 18 residues. DNA of the CDR3: TGTGCCAGCAGTTTATTGGGAGGGCGAAGCCTACGCTCCTACGAGCAGTACTTC. This sequence encodes CASSLLGGRSLRSYEQYF.

The V gene is TRBV21-1, the J gene TRBJ2-1; TRBD2 reflects the table's D call only, with no check against the DNA. TRBV21-1 is assigned pseudogene status. This CDR3 has 14 amino acids. Here the CDR3 DNA reads TGTGCCAGCAGCAAGAGCGGGATCTACAATGAGCAGTTCTTC. This translates into CASSKSGIYNEQFF.

This clone occurred once. The chain joins TRBV25-1 to TRBJ1-3; perhaps TRBD1 as D (6 bases). Deletions cut 3 bases from V and 6 bases from J, with 12 bases between. This CDR3 is 14 amino acids long. Germline V gene sequence: CDR1 MGHDK, CDR2 SYGVNS. The DNA of the CDR3 is TGTGCCAGCAGTGAGCAGGGGCGGGTAAACACCATATATTTT. This translates into CASSEQGRVNTIYF.

DNA for the CDR3: TGTGCCAGCAGCCGAGGACTAGCAACCTACAATGAGCAGTTCTTC. Residues: CASSRGLATYNEQFF. The chain has TRBV7-9 and TRBJ2-1; 8 nucleotides match TRBD2. The V and J ends lost 5 bases and 2 bases, in that order; junction bases with no gene match: 5. Germline loops: CDR1 SEHNR, CDR2 FQNEAQ (reference sequence). The CDR3 spans 15 residues.

The chain joins TRBV2 to TRBJ2-7, with no clear D. Germline V gene data show CDR1 as SNHLY and CDR2 as FYNNEI. Trimming pared 5 bases from V and 1 base from J, leaving 9 bases between. This CDR3 region has 13 residues. The CDR3 bases are TGTGCCAGCAGTACCGACAAGTCCTACGAGCAGTACTTC. This encodes CASSTDKSYEQYF.

This clone was seen only a few times. The V and J genes are TRBV5-1 and TRBJ1-1; unclear D gene. The CDR3 length is 15 residues. Germline-derived CDR1 and CDR2 are SGHRS and YFSETQ. With 0 bases removed from V and 0 bases from J, the gap between germline ends came to 9 bases. The CDR3: CASSLVVGVNTEAFF. The CDR3 DNA follows: TGCGCCAGCAGCTTGGTTGTCGGAGTGAACACTGAAGCTTTCTTT.

This clone was seen once. The V gene is TRBV6-5, the J gene TRBJ2-3, with 7 bases that match TRBD1. The trim removed 2 bases at V and 6 bases at J, leaving 11 bases unmatched. The CDR3 length is 16 residues. Germline V gene sequence: CDR1 MNHEY, CDR2 SVGAGI. CDR3 in DNA: TGTGCCAGCAGTTACCGGACTGGACAGGAGCGGGATACGCAGTATTTT. It codes for CASSYRTGQERDTQYF.